This entry describes one T cell receptor (beta chain). This entry is derived from a study of monozygotic twins with inflammatory bowel disease. It was 3500 ng of total RNA that each TCR library used. The UMIs contained a 6-nucleotide sample barcode. They were added by template switching during cDNA synthesis. TCRdb re-called the 5' RACE reads; every CDR3 protein appears as one record, without DNA. This sample's clone table lists 300,000 to 400,000 distinct CDR3 sequences. This CDR3 is 13 amino acids long. The chain joins TRBV12-3 or TRBV12-4 to TRBJ1-6; no DNA is available, so the TRBD1 call from TCRdb remains unchecked. This TCR was recovered from a human donor with ulcerative colitis or Crohn's disease, or a healthy co-twin of an affected twin (not recorded which). The sample taken for sequencing was blood. The CDR3 sequence: CASRTGGGSPLDF.